Following are 25 T cell receptor beta chains from one sample sequenced in a study of T cells in Graves' hyperthyroidism and ophthalmopathy. Amplified regions were TCR beta CDR3 sequences from RNA transcripts. During a first-round RT-PCR of the TCR CDR3, the HTBI primer set was used. A single record per CDR3 protein comes from TCRdb applying MiXCR to the multiplex PCR reads. The table has around 300,000 distinct CDR3 sequences, 13% to 15% seen once; the top ten hold 30%. Sample: blood. The receptor set was obtained from a woman between 45 and 65 years old with Graves' hyperthyroidism that later progressed to Graves' ophthalmopathy.

This clonotype was recorded at least ten times. J is TRBJ2-7 and V is TRBV28; possibly TRBD2 for D (6 bases). The CDR3 covers 15 residues. Germline lookup yields CDR1 MDHEN and CDR2 SYDVKM. Deletions cut 5 bases from V and 3 bases from J, with 17 bases between. CDR3 sequence reads: CASSAPRLGNYEQYF. In nucleotides, the CDR3 is TGTGCCAGCAGTGCTCCCCGACTAGGGAACTACGAGCAGTACTTC.

The rearrangement joins TRBV9 to TRBJ2-1; no definite D call. The V gene lost 0 bases and the J gene lost 7 bases, with 14 bases spanning the gap. The CDR3 runs 15 residues. Germline V gene data show CDR1 as SGDLS and CDR2 as YYNGEE. CDR3: CASSVGSEAYNEQFF. CDR3 nucleotides: TGTGCCAGCAGCGTAGGGAGTGAGGCGTATAATGAGCAGTTCTTC.

In its sample, this clonotype was seen many times. The CDR3 DNA reads TGTGCCACCAGCAGAGATAAGGACGGTAATGAAAAACTGTTTTTT. It translates to CATSRDKDGNEKLFF. The chain is built from TRBV15 and TRBJ1-4, with D unclear. Per germline, CDR1 LNHNV and CDR2 YYDKDF (reference sequence). V was pared by 0 bases and J by 4 bases, with 9 bases between. The CDR3 is 15 residues long.

This clonotype has a count of ten or more. The rearrangement links TRBV11-2 to TRBJ1-1; no definite D call. CDR1 is SGHAT, CDR2 FQNNGV, per germline. The CDR3 loop spans 13 amino acids. The ends were cut back, 4 bases at V and 0 bases at J, with 6 bases in the middle. CDR3 sequence (DNA): TGTGCCAGCAGCTCGGCCCTGAACACTGAAGCTTTCTTT. This encodes CASSSALNTEAFF.

The chain links TRBV6-1 to TRBJ2-5, with D tentatively TRBD1 (5 bases). Germline CDR1 and CDR2: MNHNS and SASEGT. Trimming took 3 bases from V and 4 from J, leaving 12 bases between them. The CDR3 spans 14 residues. The CDR3 spells CASSDGRGGETQYF. CDR3 nucleotide sequence: TGTGCCAGCAGTGATGGTAGGGGCGGAGAGACCCAGTACTTC.

This clonotype occurred many times. The V call is TRBV28, the J call TRBJ2-7; 14 nucleotides line up with TRBD2. The CDR3 runs 16 residues. J lost 3 bases, V lost 11 bases, and 12 bases had no gene match. Germline CDR1 is MDHEN and CDR2 is SYDVKM. The CDR3 loop is CAATTSGRAGYYEQYF. CDR3 sequence (DNA): TGTGCCGCCACGACTAGCGGGAGGGCCGGTTACTACGAGCAGTACTTC.

This clonotype has a count of ten or more. The chain links TRBV12-3 or TRBV12-4 to TRBJ2-3; 12 bases fit TRBD1. The CDR3 consists of 17 residues. Losses at the gene ends were 6 bases for V and 1 base for J; bases not matched to a gene: 8. CDR3 region: CASRPGQGAVGTDTQYF. The CDR3 nucleotides are TGTGCCAGCAGGCCGGGACAGGGGGCGGTGGGCACAGATACGCAGTATTTT.

This clonotype was observed at least ten times. The chain is built from TRBV15 and TRBJ1-6; no definite D call. Trimming removed 0 bases at V and 3 bases at J, with 15 bases between. The CDR3 is 18 residues long. Germline V gene data show CDR1 as LNHNV and CDR2 as YYDKDF (reference sequence). The CDR3 protein is CATSREGRSGNYNSPLHF. CDR3 sequence (DNA): TGTGCCACCAGCAGAGAAGGACGCTCAGGAAACTATAATTCACCCCTCCACTTT.

This clonotype was seen repeatedly, ten times or more. V and J are TRBV13 and TRBJ1-1, with 10 bases identical to TRBD1. V was clipped by 5 bases and J by 10 bases; unmatched bases: 7. The CDR3 is 13 amino acids. Germline-derived CDR1 and CDR2 are PRHDT and FYEKMQ (reference sequence). The CDR3 coding sequence is TGTGCCAGCAGCCCCGACCGGGACAGGGGAGCTTTCTTT. Protein: CASSPDRDRGAFF.

This clonotype was recorded many times. The chain uses TRBV24-1 and TRBJ2-2; D perhaps matches TRBD2 (5 bases). Germline CDR1 and CDR2: KGHDR and SFDVKD. CDR3 length: 16 residues. Trimming pared 3 bases from V and 4 bases from J, leaving 14 bases between. CDR3 in DNA: TGTGCCACCAGTGATGCCCTGGGCGGGCCCACCGGGGAGCTGTTTTTT. Translating it yields CATSDALGGPTGELFF.

This clonotype was detected ten times or more. The chain links TRBV20-1 to TRBJ1-2, with D uncertain. V gave up 0 bases and J gave up 13 bases, with 9 bases separating them. Germline V lookup: CDR1 DFQATT, CDR2 SNEGSKA (reference sequence). The CDR3 totals 10 residues. The CDR3 loop reads CSARDESSTF. Written as DNA, the CDR3 is TGCAGTGCTAGAGATGAGAGCAGCACCTTC.

The chain carries TRBV7-3 and TRBJ2-7; no clear D. Germline V CDR1 and CDR2: SGHTA, FQGTGA. CDR3 length equals 14 residues. Trimming left V 5 bases short and J 4 bases short, with 15 bases between. CDR3 coding DNA: TGTGCCAGCAGCCGGAATGAACTAACGTACGAGCAGTACTTC. It yields the protein CASSRNELTYEQYF.

This clonotype was recorded many times. The chain employs TRBV11-2 and TRBJ1-1; D is uncertain. V shed 3 bases and J shed 0 bases, with 5 bases lying between them. The CDR3 spans 13 residues. Germline V gene sequence: CDR1 SGHAT, CDR2 FQNNGV. Here the CDR3 reads CASSFTVNTEAFF. The CDR3 bases are TGTGCCAGCAGCTTTACAGTGAACACTGAAGCTTTCTTT.

Ten or more counts support this clonotype. The V and J genes are TRBV7-9 and TRBJ2-1, with TRBD2 matching 8 bases. CDR1 is SEHNR and CDR2 is FQNEAQ in the germline V gene (reference sequence). The CDR3 loop spans 14 amino acids. Trimming cost V 6 bases and J 6 bases; bases outside gene matches: 7. The CDR3 DNA is TGTGCCAGCAGTGTAGCGGGAAAACCCAATGAGCAGTTCTTC. This gives the protein CASSVAGKPNEQFF.

This clonotype was recorded at least ten times. The chain employs TRBV11-2 and TRBJ1-1; no reliable D call. This CDR3 comprises 15 residues. CDR1 is SGHAT, CDR2 FQNNGV, per germline. V gave up 1 base and J gave up 0 bases, with 9 bases separating them. The CDR3 DNA reads TGTGCCAGCAGCTTAGGGGGAGGCATGAACACTGAAGCTTTCTTT. Protein product: CASSLGGGMNTEAFF. Full variable domain (missing parts from reference TRBV11-2 and TRBJ1-1): EAGVAQSPRYKIIEKRQSVAFWCNPISGHATLYWYQQILGQGPKLLIQFQNNGVVDDSQLPKDRFSAERLKGVDSTLKIQPAKLEDSAVYLCASSLGGGMNTEAFFGQGTRLTVV.

In its sample, this clonotype was seen a few times. This chain connects TRBV3-1 to TRBJ2-7; TRBD1 aligns across 7 bases. CDR3 size: 14 residues. Germline loops: CDR1 LGHDT, CDR2 YNNKEL (reference sequence). With V trimmed by 2 bases and J by 3 bases, 4 bases remained unmatched. The CDR3 region is CASSQSGTDYEQYF. DNA of the CDR3: TGTGCCAGCAGCCAATCCGGGACAGACTACGAGCAGTACTTC.

This clonotype was recorded a few times. The chain carries TRBV7-8 and TRBJ2-7; either TRBD1 or TRBD2 may supply D (5 bases each). The CDR3 loop spans 13 amino acids. V gave up 5 bases and J gave up 3 bases, with 11 bases separating them. The germline V gene encodes CDR1 SGHVS and CDR2 FQNEAQ. CDR3 in DNA: TGTGCCAGCAGCCGGGATCAGGGCTACGAGCAGTACTTC. Translating it yields CASSRDQGYEQYF.

This clonotype was seen repeatedly, ten times or more. This chain uses TRBV20-1 with TRBJ2-7; TRBD2 aligns across 15 bases. The ends lost 1 base at V and 3 bases at J; junction bases unmatched: 7. This CDR3 is 17 amino acids long. Germline-derived CDR1 and CDR2 are DFQATT and SNEGSKA (reference sequence). CDR3 bases: TGCAGTGCTAGAGGGACTAGCGGGAGGGCCGCCCACTACGAGCAGTACTTC. Its protein product is CSARGTSGRAAHYEQYF.

The chain links TRBV6-1 to TRBJ2-3, with D possibly matching TRBD2 (5 bases). This CDR3 region has 13 residues. V was shortened by 7 bases and J by 1 base, with 9 bases between the two germline ends. Germline lookup yields CDR1 MNHNS and CDR2 SASEGT. For the CDR3, the DNA is TGTGCCAGCAAGTCCGGGGGCACAGATACGCAGTATTTT. This sequence encodes CASKSGGTDTQYF.

This clonotype was detected ten times or more. The chain joins TRBV5-1 to TRBJ2-1, with D possibly matching TRBD1 (5 bases). The CDR3 covers 13 residues. Germline V gene data show CDR1 as SGHRS and CDR2 as YFSETQ. Trimming pared 5 bases from V and 4 bases from J, leaving 10 bases between. CDR3 sequence reads: CASRFNRYNEQFF. The CDR3 coding sequence is TGCGCCAGCAGGTTTAACAGGTACAATGAGCAGTTCTTC.

This clonotype was detected ten times or more. The chain has TRBV27 and TRBJ2-1; 9 bases fit TRBD1. The ends lost 7 bases at V and 11 bases at J; junction bases unmatched: 6. Germline values: CDR1 MNHEY, CDR2 SMNVEV (reference sequence). The CDR3 spans 12 residues. The CDR3 protein is CASKGQGPQQFF. The CDR3 bases are TGTGCCAGCAAGGGACAGGGCCCTCAGCAGTTCTTC.

In the case of this clonotype: A read error may account for a junction end that differs from germline. The V and J genes are TRBV20-1 and TRBJ1-1, with TRBD1 as a possible D gene (5 bases). The CDR3 sequence is 14 residues long. Germline V lookup: CDR1 DFQATT, CDR2 SNEGSKA (reference sequence). In DNA form, the CDR3 reads TGCAGTGCCAGAGGGGAGATCGGGGTGGTGAGGGCTTTCTTT. This sequence encodes CSARGEIGVVRAFF.

This clonotype was seen a few times. This chain uses TRBV29-1 with TRBJ2-5, with 10 positions matching TRBD2. This CDR3 has 14 residues. Germline-derived CDR1 and CDR2 are SQVTM and ANQGSEA. The V and J ends lost 5 bases and 5 bases, in that order; junction bases with no gene match: 8. The CDR3 DNA reads as TGCAGCGTTCACCTAGCGGGAGTCGGCGAGACCCAGTACTTC. Protein: CSVHLAGVGETQYF.

This clonotype was seen at least ten times. The chain carries TRBV7-9 and TRBJ2-5; D is unresolved. The CDR3 has 13 residues. Germline V gene data show CDR1 as SEHNR and CDR2 as FQNEAQ (reference sequence). V was cut by 5 bases and J by 5 bases, with 12 bases left in between. The CDR3 region has the DNA TGTGCCAGCAGCACCTGGAACCGGGAGACCCAGTACTTC. Its translation is CASSTWNRETQYF.

This clonotype was observed many times. The chain recombines TRBV29-1 with TRBJ1-1, with 8 bases aligning to TRBD1. Per the germline V gene, CDR1 is SQVTM and CDR2 is ANQGSEA. V shed 6 bases and J 4 bases; nucleotides not matched to a gene: 1. The CDR3 spans 11 residues. The CDR3 spells CSVTGGTEAFF. CDR3 nucleotide sequence: TGCAGCGTAACAGGGGGCACTGAAGCTTTCTTT.